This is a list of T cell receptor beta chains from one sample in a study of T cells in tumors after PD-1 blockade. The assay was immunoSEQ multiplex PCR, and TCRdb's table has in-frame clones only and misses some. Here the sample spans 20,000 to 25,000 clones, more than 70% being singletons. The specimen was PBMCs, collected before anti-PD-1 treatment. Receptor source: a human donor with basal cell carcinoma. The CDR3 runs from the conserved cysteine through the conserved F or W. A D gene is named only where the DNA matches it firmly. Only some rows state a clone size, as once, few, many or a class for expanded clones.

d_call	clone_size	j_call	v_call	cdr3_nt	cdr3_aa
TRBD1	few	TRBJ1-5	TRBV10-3	TGTGCCATCAGTGTGGGACAGGGGGACAATCAGCCCCAGCATTTT	CAISVGQGDNQPQHF
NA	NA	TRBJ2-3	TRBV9	TGTGCCAGCAGCGGAGGGGGTGGCAGGGGCACAGATACGCAGTATTTT	CASSGGGGRGTDTQYF
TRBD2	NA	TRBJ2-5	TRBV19	TGTGCCAGTAGTAGAAGACAATTAGTTAGCGGGATCTTAACCCAGTACTTC	CASSRRQLVSGILTQYF
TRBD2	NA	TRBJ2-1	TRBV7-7	TGTGCCAGCAGCCCTAGCGGGGGGGCCTACAATGAGCAGTTCTTC	CASSPSGGAYNEQFF
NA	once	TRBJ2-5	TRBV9	TGTGCCAGCAGCGTAGTCCCAGACTCCCAAGAGACCCAGTACTTC	CASSVVPDSQETQYF
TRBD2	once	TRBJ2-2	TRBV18	TGTGCCAGCTCACCCGGGCAACTAGCGGGAGTCGGGACCGGGGAGCTGTTTTTT	CASSPGQLAGVGTGELFF
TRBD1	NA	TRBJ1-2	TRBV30	TGTGCCTGGAACCAAGACAGGGCGGGGTATGGCTACACCTTC	CAWNQDRAGYGYTF
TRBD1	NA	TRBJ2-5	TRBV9	TGTGCCAGCAGCGTAGTCGGGACAGCTCAAGAGACCCAGTACTTC	CASSVVGTAQETQYF
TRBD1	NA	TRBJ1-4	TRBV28	TGTGCCAGCAGTCTACCCCAGGGGGGAAATGAAAAACTGTTTTTT	CASSLPQGGNEKLFF
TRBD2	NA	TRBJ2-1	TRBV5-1	TGCGCCAGCACGGCTGGTAGCGGGGAGCAGTTCTTC	CASTAGSGEQFF
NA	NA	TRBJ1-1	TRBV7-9	TGTGCCAGCACCCCCATGGGCTTTAGGGACACTGAAGCTTTCTTT	CASTPMGFRDTEAFF
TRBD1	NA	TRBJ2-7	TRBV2	TGTGCCAGCACCAGAGACAGGGAGGAGCAGTACTTC	CASTRDREEQYF
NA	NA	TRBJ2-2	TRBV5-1	TGCGCCAGCAGCCCCTCAGGACGCCAGGGCACCGGGGAGCTGTTTTTT	CASSPSGRQGTGELFF
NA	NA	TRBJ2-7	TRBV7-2	TGTGCCAGCAGCACACAAAGGGAATCCGAGCAGTACTTC	CASSTQRESEQYF
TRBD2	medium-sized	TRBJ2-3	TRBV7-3	TGTGCCAGCAGCATCGATAGCGGGGGCACAGATACGCAGTATTTT	CASSIDSGGTDTQYF
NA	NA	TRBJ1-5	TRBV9	TGTGCCAGCAGCGTGAGGCTGGGACGTTCGGCCAAGTGGAGGCAGCCCCAGCATTTT	CASSVRLGRSAKWRQPQHF
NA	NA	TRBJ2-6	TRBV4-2	TGTGCCAGCAGCCAAGATCGGGGCTCTGGGGCCAACGTCCTGACTTTC	CASSQDRGSGANVLTF
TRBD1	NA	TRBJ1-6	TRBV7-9	TGTGCCAGCACCCAGGACAGGGGATCCTATAATTCACCCCTCCACTTT	CASTQDRGSYNSPLHF
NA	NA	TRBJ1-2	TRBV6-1	TGTGCCAGCAGTGAAGCCCAGGGACGTCCAAGCTACACCTTC	CASSEAQGRPSYTF
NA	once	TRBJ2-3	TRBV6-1	TGTGCCAGCAGTGAAGCTGTGTCCGTTACGCAGTATTTT	CASSEAVSVTQYF
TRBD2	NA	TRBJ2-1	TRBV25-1	TGTGCCAGCAGTGAATTGACTAGCGGGGACAATGAGCAGTTCTTC	CASSELTSGDNEQFF
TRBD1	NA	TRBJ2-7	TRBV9	TGTGCCAGCAGCGTGTCCGGGACAGGGGTCGACGAGCAGTACTTC	CASSVSGTGVDEQYF
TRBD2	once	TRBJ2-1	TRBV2	TGTGCCAGCAGAGAGAGTAGCGGGAACAATGAGCAGTTCTTC	CASRESSGNNEQFF
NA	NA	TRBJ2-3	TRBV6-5	TGTGCCAGCAGGACTACAGATACGCAGTATTTT	CASRTTDTQYF
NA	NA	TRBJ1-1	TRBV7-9	TGTGCCAGCAGTTTTGACACGAACACTGAAGCTTTCTTT	CASSFDTNTEAFF
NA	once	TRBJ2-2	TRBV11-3	TGTGCCAGCAGTCAACATACCGGGGAGCTGTTTTTT	CASSQHTGELFF
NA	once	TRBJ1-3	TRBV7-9	TGTGCCAGCAGCCTAGTTGATCCATATTTT	CASSLVDPYF
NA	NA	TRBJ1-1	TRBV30	TGTGCCTGGAGTGGGTTTGGGAACACTGAAGCTTTCTTT	CAWSGFGNTEAFF
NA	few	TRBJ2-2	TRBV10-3	TGTGCCATCAGTGAGTCTTCCCAGGGGACCGGGGAGCTGTTTTTT	CAISESSQGTGELFF
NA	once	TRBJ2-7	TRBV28	TGTGCCAGCAGTCCGGCTAGTCCCCCCCACGAGCAGTACTTC	CASSPASPPHEQYF
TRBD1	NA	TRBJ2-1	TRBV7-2	TGTGCCAGCAGCTTCCGAGCGGACAGGGCCAATGAGCAGTTCTTC	CASSFRADRANEQFF
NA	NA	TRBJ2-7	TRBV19	TGTGCCAGTAGTAAAGGACTGGGGACCTACGAGCAGTACTTC	CASSKGLGTYEQYF
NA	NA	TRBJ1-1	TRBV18	TGTGCCAGCTCACCGAAGGGACCGAACACTGAAGCTTTCTTT	CASSPKGPNTEAFF
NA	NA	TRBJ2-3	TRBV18	TGTGCCAGCTCTTACAGGGAAGCAGATACGCAGTATTTT	CASSYREADTQYF
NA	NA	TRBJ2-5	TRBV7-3	TGTGCCAGCAGCTACCAAGAGACCCAGTACTTC	CASSYQETQYF
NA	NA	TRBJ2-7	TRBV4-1	TGCGCCAGCAGCCAAGTTACTGGAGGCTACGAGCAGTACTTC	CASSQVTGGYEQYF
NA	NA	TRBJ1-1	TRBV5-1	TGCGCCAGCAGCTTGGCCCTCAATGGGAACACTGAAGCTTTCTTT	CASSLALNGNTEAFF
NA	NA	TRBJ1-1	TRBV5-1	TGCGCCAGCAGCTCCCTCGGGGGCGTCGGCACTGAAGCTTTCTTT	CASSSLGGVGTEAFF
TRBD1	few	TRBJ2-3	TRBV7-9	TGTGCCAGCAGCTCCCTACTACGGAGGATGGGACAGTCCACAGATACGCAGTATTTT	CASSSLLRRMGQSTDTQYF
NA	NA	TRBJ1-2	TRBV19	TGTGCCAGTAGTATAGGCAGCGGGGGAACTAACTATGGCTACACCTTC	CASSIGSGGTNYGYTF
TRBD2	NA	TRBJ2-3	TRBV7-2	TGTGCCAGCAGCTTCCGACTAGCGGGGGGGGGAGATACGCAGTATTTT	CASSFRLAGGGDTQYF
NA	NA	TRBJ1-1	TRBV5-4	TGTGCCAGCAGCTTCGACCCTCTCACTGAAGCTTTCTTT	CASSFDPLTEAFF
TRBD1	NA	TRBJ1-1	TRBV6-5	TGTGCCAGCAGTTACTCGCCAGGGGGCAGGACTGAAGCTTTCTTT	CASSYSPGGRTEAFF
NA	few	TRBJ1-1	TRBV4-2	TGTGCCAGCAGCCAGGGGAACACTGAAGCTTTCTTT	CASSQGNTEAFF
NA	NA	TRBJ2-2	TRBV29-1	TGCAGCGTTCGGGCAAACCTTAACACCGGGGAGCTGTTTTTT	CSVRANLNTGELFF